This TCR beta chain was found in a study of Ad26.COV2.S vaccination and SARS-CoV-2 variants. Study in general: A COV1001 Ad26.COV2.S trial-arm participant provided the sample. Donor got 5x10^10 or 1x10^11 viral particles of Ad26.COV2.S. Broader study findings: Those who received the vaccine showed greater spike-specific TCR breadth than those given placebo.

To note about this clone: Its antigen is unknown.

The treatment: approximately 18 received Ad26.COV2.S at low or high dose, single or two shots; about 5 received placebo; per-sample allocation not given. Samples came from day 63 after the first vaccine or placebo injection. Repertoires were generated with immunoSEQ multiplex PCR, while TCRdb's copy carries only in-frame clones and drops some. Found here are approximately 450,000 clones, 80% to 95% of them singletons; the top ten hold about 12%. This sample comprised peripheral blood, obtained in a trial of Ad26.COV2.S vaccine versus placebo. This receptor was identified in a person between 18 and 60 years old who received the Ad26.COV2.S COVID-19 vaccine or a placebo.

The CDR3 DNA reads as TGTGCCTGGAGCGCGGGACTAGAGACAGATACGCAGTATTTT. Translated, it gives CAWSAGLETDTQYF. The V call is TRBV30, the J call TRBJ2-3; TRBD2 matches at 8 bases. The CDR3 runs to 14 residues. V shed 3 bases, J shed 3 bases, and the junction held 5 bases outside the gene matches. Germline values: CDR1 GTSNPN, CDR2 SVGIG (reference sequence).